The T cell receptor beta chain under discussion was sequenced for a study of T-cell memory formation after mild COVID-19. Study-level background: Most TCR clusters belonged to a single donor. Study-level points and caveats: Whereas later expanders leaned CD4+, clones contracting day 15 to 85 showed a balanced CD4/CD8 makeup. The pre-infection memory compartment contained some responding clones, suggesting cross-reactive memory joined.

After removal of 2 bases from V and 4 bases from J, the junction contained 13 bases not matched to a gene. The CDR3 covers 17 residues. Germline CDR1 reads DFQATT; CDR2 reads SNEGSKA (reference sequence). The TCR alpha and TCR beta cDNA libraries, bearing sample barcodes and UMIs, were generated by 5'RACE using constant-segment primers. TCRdb ran MiXCR on the 5' RACE reads and lists one entry per CDR3 protein. The table includes about 470,000 distinct CDR3 sequences, 15% to 20% detected once. Comment on this clonotype: The antigen is undetermined.

The sequenced material came from PBMCs or a T cell subset sorted from them (not recorded which). The gene calls are TRBV20-1 and TRBJ1-2; 10 bases are a match to TRBD1. The TCR was taken from an adult woman who had mild COVID-19 (a few samples of this study predate the infection). Cell type and time point are not known. CDR3 DNA: TGCAGTGCTAGACCCGACCGGGACAGGGGCCCAAGCTATGGCTACACCTTC. It translates to CSARPDRDRGPSYGYTF.